One and the same sample provided the 5 T cell receptor beta chains below, sequenced in a study of molecular identifiers for immune sequencing clone quantification. TCRdb called the PCR reads again in MiXCR, with one record for every CDR3 protein. The sample has approximately 590,000 distinct CDR3 sequences; 25% are singletons. The specimen was naive CD8+ T cells from blood, with Jurkat cell RNA spiked in. Stated subset: FACS-sorted CD8+CD4-CCR7+CD45RA+ naive T cells. The receptors originated from a human donor in good health. Some libraries in this study had Jurkat cell RNA spiked in.

On this clonotype itself: A much larger clone lies a single base off, so this may be a read error. The chain links TRBV12-3 or TRBV12-4 to TRBJ2-4; D could derive from TRBD1 or TRBD2 (5 bases each). The V end lost 1 base, the J end lost 8 bases, and 12 bases lay between the germline ends. The CDR3 spans 14 residues. The DNA of the CDR3 is TGTGCCAGCAGTTTAGTAGTCTCGGGGCACATTCAGTACTTC. It yields the protein CASSLVVSGHIQYF.

The table lists this clonotype with a few counts. CDR3 sequence reads: CASRTGARSYNSPLHF. In DNA form, the CDR3 reads TGTGCCAGTAGAACAGGGGCGAGATCCTATAATTCACCCCTCCACTTT. The chain has TRBV19 and TRBJ1-6; 7 bases align to TRBD1. The V and J ends lost 6 bases and 1 base, in that order; junction bases with no gene match: 6. The CDR3 consists of 16 residues. Germline V gene data show CDR1 as LNHDA and CDR2 as SQIVND (reference sequence).

The genes are TRBV4-1 and TRBJ2-7; 8 bases are shared with TRBD1. This CDR3 contains 15 residues. Unmatched junction bases numbered 4, after V lost 0 bases and J lost 3 bases. Germline V gives CDR1 MGHRA, CDR2 YSYEKL. This CDR3 reads CASSQESGGGYEQYF. As DNA, the CDR3 is TGCGCCAGCAGCCAAGAGTCAGGGGGCGGCTACGAGCAGTACTTC.

This chain links TRBV4-1 with TRBJ1-5; TRBD1 might be the D (5 bases). CDR1 and CDR2 (germline): MGHRA, YSYEKL. Trimming cost V 0 bases and J 12 bases, with 18 bases left between them. CDR3 length equals 15 residues. The CDR3 nucleotides read TGCGCCAGCAGCCAAGACTTGGGACGGGGCAATCGCCAGCATTTT. Translation gives CASSQDLGRGNRQHF.

Details on this clonotype: A much larger clone differs from this one at a single base, so this may be a read error. The chain carries TRBV24-1 and TRBJ2-1; maybe TRBD2 (5 bases). CDR1 and CDR2 (germline): KGHDR, SFDVKD. This CDR3 has 13 residues. CDR3: CAASDWAGNEQFF. The CDR3 nucleotides read TGTGCCGCCAGTGATTGGGCGGGCAATGAGCAGTTCTTC.